Listed below are T cell receptor beta chains from one sample, sequenced in a study of human T cells and chemical hapten exposure. Each CDR3 protein gets one entry after TCRdb re-called the RACE reads with MiXCR. The table shows roughly 380,000 distinct CDR3 sequences, with 4.5% to 5.5% occurring only once. The sample here was whole blood, taken in connection with sensitization to the hapten diphenylcyclopropenone (DPC). These receptors originate from a woman in her forties or fifties with alopecia areata. Some clones in this sample may be carry-over from other donors' samples. Both conserved end residues are part of each CDR3. The D gene is left open where the match is weak. Where a row states a size, it is once, few, many or the class of an expanded clone; other rows omit it.

many	TRBV5-1	TRBD1	TRBJ1-1	TGTGCCAGCAGCCTCCGGACAGGGATGAACACTGAAGCTTTCTTT	CASSLRTGMNTEAFF
many	TRBV29-1	NA	TRBJ1-1	TGCAGCGCTACACTTGCAGGTGAAGCTTTCTTT	CSATLAGEAFF
few	TRBV30	TRBD1	TRBJ1-1	TGTGCCTGGAACATACTAACAGGGACAGGGAACACTGAAGCTTTCTTT	CAWNILTGTGNTEAFF
NA	TRBV9	TRBD1	TRBJ2-1	TGTGCCAGCAGCGCCCCGGGACAGGGGTATGAGCAGTTCTTC	CASSAPGQGYEQFF
NA	TRBV2	NA	TRBJ2-1	TGTGCCAGCATATGGTCGGGGGTGGAGCATGAGCAGTTCTTC	CASIWSGVEHEQFF
many	TRBV6-1	NA	TRBJ1-5	TGTGCCAGCAGTGACTTATGGGGAGTTGAGAATCAGCCCCAGCATTTT	CASSDLWGVENQPQHF
many	TRBV10-3	NA	TRBJ1-1	TGTGCCATCAGTCTGGGAACTGAAGCTTTCTTT	CAISLGTEAFF
few	TRBV19	NA	TRBJ1-5	TGTGCCAGTAGTCTCGACACCTGGGGTCAGCCCCAGCATTTT	CASSLDTWGQPQHF
many	TRBV20-1	TRBD2	TRBJ2-7	TGCAGTGCCCAGCCCTGGACTAGCGCGGACCACGAGCAGTACTTC	CSAQPWTSADHEQYF
many	TRBV25-1	NA	TRBJ1-2	TGTGCCAGCAGTGAGTCGTTGTGGGGAGCTAACTATGGCTACACCTTC	CASSESLWGANYGYTF
few	TRBV6-5	NA	TRBJ2-3	TGTGCCACAAGGGCACTTCCCCCCCCCGATACGCAGTATTTT	CATRALPPPDTQYF
many	TRBV2	TRBD2	TRBJ2-5	TGTGCCAGCAGCTCCGGGACTAGCGGCCAAGAGACCCAGTACTTC	CASSSGTSGQETQYF
many	TRBV3-1	NA	TRBJ2-7	TGTGCCAGCAGTTCCGCGGAGCCCTCACCCTACGAGCAGTACTTC	CASSSAEPSPYEQYF
many	TRBV10-3	NA	TRBJ2-6	TGTGCCATCAATGATCGGGGCACCGGGGCCAACGTCCTGACTTTC	CAINDRGTGANVLTF
NA	TRBV10-3	NA	TRBJ2-5	TGTGCCATCAGTGAGTTGGGACAAAACCAAGAGACCCAGTACTTC	CAISELGQNQETQYF
NA	TRBV12-3/TRBV12-4	NA	TRBJ1-4	TGTGCCAGCAGTTTAAGGACAAAAGCTAATGAAAAACTGTTTTTT	CASSLRTKANEKLFF
many	TRBV28	TRBD2	TRBJ2-5	TGTGCCAGCAGTTTAGTTACAGGCGGGGCGGGAGGGGAGACCCAGTACTTC	CASSLVTGGAGGETQYF
many	TRBV29-1	TRBD1	TRBJ2-7	TGCAGCGTTGTCGACAGGGACGAGCAGTACTTC	CSVVDRDEQYF
many	TRBV21-1	NA	TRBJ2-1	TGTGCCAGCACCTATGGAATGAATGAGCAGTTCTTC	CASTYGMNEQFF
few	TRBV19	NA	TRBJ2-7	TGTGCCAGTAGGGGACGTCCCTACGAGCAGTACTTC	CASRGRPYEQYF
many	TRBV20-1	NA	TRBJ1-3	TGCAGTGCCGAGCGGGACACCGCGAACACCATATATTTT	CSAERDTANTIYF
many	TRBV10-3	NA	TRBJ2-7	TGTGCCATCAGTGAGAAACAGGGCAGGTACGAGCAGTACTTC	CAISEKQGRYEQYF
many	TRBV29-1	TRBD1	TRBJ2-1	TGCAGCGTGCCGGGACAGGGGAGGAAGGAGCAGTTCTTC	CSVPGQGRKEQFF
NA	TRBV7-8	NA	TRBJ2-3	TGTGCCAGCAGTTTCCCCCAGACAGGGACTTACACAGATACGCAGTATTTT	CASSFPQTGTYTDTQYF
few	TRBV20-1	NA	TRBJ1-2	TGCAGTGCTAGCACAGTCTATGGCTACACCTTC	CSASTVYGYTF
many	TRBV5-1	TRBD2	TRBJ2-3	TGCGCCAGCAGCTTCGTAGCGGGAGGTAACACAGATACGCAGTATTTT	CASSFVAGGNTDTQYF
few	TRBV29-1	TRBD1	TRBJ1-1	TGCAGCGTTGAAGATAGACAGGGGGGGGCTGAAGCTTTCTTT	CSVEDRQGGAEAFF
NA	TRBV20-1	NA	TRBJ1-1	TGCAGTGCACGGGACACGGCTAACACTGAAGCTTTCTTT	CSARDTANTEAFF
many	TRBV7-2	NA	TRBJ1-1	TGTGCCAGCAGCCTCCACGGAGGTAGGGCTAGCACTGAAGCTTTCTTT	CASSLHGGRASTEAFF
NA	TRBV7-9	NA	TRBJ2-7	TGTGCCAGCAGTCGAGTCGGGAGAGAGCAGTACTTC	CASSRVGREQYF
many	TRBV12-3/TRBV12-4	NA	TRBJ2-1	TGTGCCAGCAGTTTCCCTCCGCCGCGCAATGAGCAGTTCTTC	CASSFPPPRNEQFF
many	TRBV9	NA	TRBJ2-1	TGTGCCAGCAGCTCCCGGGGTAGCTACTCCTACAATGAGCAGTTCTTC	CASSSRGSYSYNEQFF
NA	TRBV29-1	NA	TRBJ1-1	TGCAGCGTTATGATTGAGAACACTGAAGCTTTCTTT	CSVMIENTEAFF
many	TRBV20-1	NA	TRBJ2-7	TGCAGTGCTAGTGATTTTCATGGGACGGCCTCCTACGAGCAGTACTTC	CSASDFHGTASYEQYF
many	TRBV2	NA	TRBJ2-2	TGTGCCAGCAAGGGGGAAGCCGGGGAGCTGTTTTTT	CASKGEAGELFF
NA	TRBV12-3/TRBV12-4	NA	TRBJ2-1	TGTGCCAGCAGTTACAGGGGAGGGAATGCGGATGAGCAGTTCTTC	CASSYRGGNADEQFF
few	TRBV29-1	NA	TRBJ2-7	TGCAGCGCACCCGGGGCGATGGGGGAGCAGTACTTC	CSAPGAMGEQYF
NA	TRBV12-3/TRBV12-4	TRBD2	TRBJ2-3	TGTGCCAGCAGCCCTAGCGGAGGAAGAACAGATACGCAGTATTTT	CASSPSGGRTDTQYF
many	TRBV29-1	NA	TRBJ2-5	TGCAGCTTGAGACAGTCCCAAGAGACCCAGTACTTC	CSLRQSQETQYF
many	TRBV18	NA	TRBJ2-3	TGTGCCAGCTCACCCATCGAGACAGATACGCAGTATTTT	CASSPIETDTQYF
many	TRBV5-1	NA	TRBJ2-2	TGCGCCAGCAGCGAACAGATCACCGGGGAGCTGTTTTTT	CASSEQITGELFF
few	TRBV7-8	NA	TRBJ1-3	TGTGCCAGCAGCTCGTCGACGGGTTCCTCTGGAAACACCATATATTTT	CASSSSTGSSGNTIYF
few	TRBV6-6	TRBD1	TRBJ2-4	TGTGCCAGCACCGGACAGGGGGCAGCCAAAAACATTCAGTACTTC	CASTGQGAAKNIQYF
many	TRBV20-1	NA	TRBJ2-7	TGCAGTGCTAATCACCGGGACCACTTCTACGAGCAGTACTTC	CSANHRDHFYEQYF
few	TRBV7-8	TRBD2	TRBJ2-5	TGTGCCAGCAGCTTAGTTAGCGGGGGGCGGCAAGAGACCCAGTACTTC	CASSLVSGGRQETQYF
many	TRBV9	TRBD2	TRBJ2-3	TGTGCCAGCAGCCCCGCTAGCGGACGCACAGATACGCAGTATTTT	CASSPASGRTDTQYF
few	TRBV10-2	NA	TRBJ1-6	TGCGCCAGCAATCGAGGACAGAATTCACCCCTCCACTTT	CASNRGQNSPLHF
NA	TRBV20-1	TRBD1	TRBJ2-7	TGCAGTGCTCAAGAAAGACAGGGTCGGCACGAGCAGTACTTC	CSAQERQGRHEQYF
few	TRBV7-2	TRBD2	TRBJ2-5	TGTGCCAGCAGCTCCCGGACTAGCGGGGGGGCTTCGGACTTC	CASSSRTSGGASDF
NA	TRBV5-6	TRBD2	TRBJ2-3	TGTGCCAGCAGCGCTCTAGCGGGAGGGCCCGTAGATACGCAGTATTTT	CASSALAGGPVDTQYF
many	TRBV7-8	NA	TRBJ1-1	TGTGCCAGCAGCTCCAGAGGGCTGAACACTGAAGCTTTCTTT	CASSSRGLNTEAFF
NA	TRBV4-1	TRBD2	TRBJ2-1	TGCGCCAGCAGCCAAGGGACTAGCGGGAGAAATGAGCAGTTCTTC	CASSQGTSGRNEQFF
many	TRBV3-1	NA	TRBJ2-7	TGTGCCAGCGGAGGACTTTCTCCCTACGAGCAGTACTTC	CASGGLSPYEQYF